Shown below are 31 T cell receptor beta chains from a single sample sequenced in a study of T cells in Graves' hyperthyroidism and ophthalmopathy. Authors of the study amplified TCR beta CDR3 regions from RNA transcripts. Initially, a first-round RT-PCR of the TCR CDR3 employed the HTBI primer set. MiXCR was run by TCRdb on the multiplex PCR reads, yielding one entry per CDR3 protein. The table records hundreds of thousands of distinct CDR3 sequences, approximately 25% of them present only once. Sequencing was done on a sample of blood. Receptors were obtained from a woman aged 30 to 39 with Graves' ophthalmopathy.

V and J are TRBV28 and TRBJ2-2; possible D gene TRBD2, 7 bases. CDR3 length equals 17 residues. Trimming shortened V by 1 base and J by 4 bases, and 16 bases separated the two germline ends. Looked up from germline, CDR1 is MDHEN and CDR2 is SYDVKM. The CDR3 nucleotides read TGTGCCAGCAGTTTATTAGGGGGACTACACACCACCGGGGAGCTGTTTTTT. Protein sequence: CASSLLGGLHTTGELFF.

This clonotype was counted at least ten times. This rearrangement joins TRBV20-1 to TRBJ1-3; TRBD1 matches 8 bases. The CDR3 spans 14 residues. Germline CDR1 and CDR2: DFQATT and SNEGSKA (reference sequence). The junction had 7 bases not matched to a gene; V was cut back by 5 bases and J by 4 bases. CDR3 in DNA: TGCAGTGCTGAAACAGGGGGTACAGGAAACACCATATATTTT. It specifies CSAETGGTGNTIYF.

The chain recombines TRBV7-8 with TRBJ2-4, with D perhaps matching TRBD1 (5 bases). V was pared by 1 base and J by 0 bases, with 10 bases between. Germline values: CDR1 SGHVS, CDR2 FQNEAQ. The CDR3 length is 16 residues. CDR3 region: CASSLEDKLAKNIQYF. The CDR3 DNA is TGTGCCAGCAGCTTAGAGGACAAGCTAGCCAAAAACATTCAGTACTTC.

Ten or more counts support this clonotype. This sequence joins TRBV7-2 and TRBJ2-5, with D uncertain. The CDR3 spans 13 residues. Germline V CDR1 and CDR2: SGHTA, FQGNSA. Deletions cut 3 bases from V and 5 bases from J, with 10 bases between. The chain's CDR3 is CASSFDARETQYF. CDR3 nucleotide sequence: TGTGCCAGCAGCTTTGATGCACGGGAGACCCAGTACTTC.

A single count supports this clonotype. The rearrangement joins TRBV27 to TRBJ1-1, with a tentative D call TRBD1 (5 bases). Trimming stripped 1 base from V and 1 base from J, with 13 bases between. Germline V lookup: CDR1 MNHEY, CDR2 SMNVEV (reference sequence). The CDR3 extends over 16 amino acids. CDR3 sequence reads: CASSLFQGWENTEAFF. For the CDR3, the DNA is TGTGCCAGCAGTTTATTTCAGGGATGGGAGAACACTGAAGCTTTCTTT.

V usage is TRBV5-4 and J usage is TRBJ2-2; 8 positions match TRBD2. Germline V gives CDR1 SGHNT, CDR2 YYREEE (reference sequence). J was trimmed by 0 bases and V by 0 bases; bases with no gene match: 10. The CDR3 spans 19 residues. The CDR3 sequence is CASSLAVGGVRANTGELFF. CDR3 DNA sequence: TGTGCCAGCAGCTTGGCGGTCGGGGGGGTCAGAGCGAACACCGGGGAGCTGTTTTTT. The whole variable domain, remainder taken from reference TRBV5-4 and TRBJ2-2, is ETGVTQSPTHLIKTRGQQVTLRCSSQSGHNTVSWYQQALGQGPQFIFQYYREEENGRGNFPPRFSGLQFPNYSSELNVNALELDDSALYLCASSLAVGGVRANTGELFFGEGSRLTVL.

This sequence joins TRBV19 and TRBJ2-7; maybe TRBD2 (6 bases). In germline, CDR1 is LNHDA, CDR2 SQIVND (reference sequence). V lost 1 base and J lost 3, with 13 bases in between. The CDR3 sequence is 15 residues long. Written as DNA, the CDR3 is TGTGCCAGTAGTATAGCGGCTCGGAGGGACTACGAGCAGTACTTC. Protein product: CASSIAARRDYEQYF.

J is TRBJ1-1 and V is TRBV4-1; D is unresolved. The germline V gene has CDR1 MGHRA and CDR2 YSYEKL. This CDR3 contains 17 residues. With 1 base removed from V and 1 base from J, the gap between germline ends came to 16 bases. For the CDR3, the DNA is TGCGCCAGCAGCCAAGTTGGTTTGAGGCGGCAGAACACTGAAGCTTTCTTT. It translates to CASSQVGLRRQNTEAFF.

This clonotype was recorded many times. The CDR3 reads CASSIREGQPQHF. Written as DNA, the CDR3 is TGTGCCAGTAGTATCAGGGAGGGGCAGCCCCAGCATTTT. The V and J genes are TRBV19 and TRBJ1-5, with D perhaps matching TRBD1 (5 bases). There are 13 residues in the CDR3. Germline V gene sequence: CDR1 LNHDA, CDR2 SQIVND (reference sequence). Deletions cut 3 bases from V and 7 bases from J, with 10 bases between.

This clonotype showed up just a few times. The CDR3 region is CASSEDRGLIYEQYF. CDR3 nucleotides: TGTGCCAGCAGCGAGGACAGGGGCCTAATCTACGAGCAGTACTTC. The rearrangement joins TRBV7-9 to TRBJ2-7; 9 nucleotides match TRBD1. The CDR3 contains 15 residues. Germline V gene lookup returns CDR1 SEHNR and CDR2 FQNEAQ (reference sequence). The J segment lost 3 bases and the V segment lost 5 bases, leaving 8 bases of the junction unmatched.

Many counts were recorded for this clonotype. The rearrangement joins TRBV29-1 to TRBJ1-1; D ambiguous. V was pared by 4 bases and J by 0 bases, with 12 bases between. The CDR3 runs to 14 residues. Germline V lookup: CDR1 SQVTM, CDR2 ANQGSEA. The CDR3: CSVGLLPLNTEAFF. Here the CDR3 DNA reads TGCAGCGTTGGCCTATTGCCTTTGAACACTGAAGCTTTCTTT. Using reference TRBV29-1 and TRBJ1-1 for the parts outside the CDR3, the full variable domain is SAVISQKPSRDICQRGTSLTIQCQVDSQVTMMFWYRQQPGQSLTLIATANQGSEATYESGFVIDKFPISRPNLTFSTLTVSNMSPEDSSIYLCSVGLLPLNTEAFFGQGTRLTVV.

The chain has TRBV2 and TRBJ1-5; D not resolved. The germline gives CDR1 SNHLY, CDR2 FYNNEI. V lost 3 bases, J lost 3 bases, and 15 bases lay in between. The length of the CDR3 is 16 residues. The CDR3 loop reads CASSDFEGGPNQPQHF. CDR3 bases: TGTGCCAGCAGTGATTTCGAGGGAGGGCCCAATCAGCCCCAGCATTTT.

A note on this clonotype: A much bigger clone sits one base away, suggesting this may be a read error. The chain has TRBV11-2 and TRBJ2-3; D unclear. Germline V gives CDR1 SGHAT, CDR2 FQNNGV. This CDR3 contains 14 residues. The CDR3 reads CASILDRSTDTQYF. The CDR3 DNA is TGTGCCAGCATCTTAGATCGGTCCACAGATACGCAGTATTTT.

This clonotype was seen at least ten times. The V gene is TRBV9, the J gene TRBJ1-2, with D tentatively TRBD1 (6 bases). CDR1 is SGDLS and CDR2 is YYNGEE in the germline V gene. With 3 bases removed from V and 5 bases from J, the gap between germline ends came to 11 bases. This CDR3 has 13 residues. The CDR3 loop is CASSAGQIYGYTF. In nucleotides, the CDR3 is TGTGCCAGCAGCGCCGGACAGATTTATGGCTACACCTTC.

Many counts were recorded for this clonotype. This chain links TRBV19 with TRBJ1-5; D unresolved. Trimming left V 6 bases short and J 5 bases short, with 14 bases between. Per the germline V gene, CDR1 is LNHDA and CDR2 is SQIVND (reference sequence). There are 14 residues in the CDR3. CDR3 nucleotides: TGTGCCAGTAGGTCGGGAAGAGTTTATCAGCCCCAGCATTTT. Its translation: CASRSGRVYQPQHF.

To note about this clonotype: Possible read error: a much larger clone is one base away. In this CDR3 the conserved last residue, phenylalanine or tryptophan, is missing, so a read error is likely. The genes are TRBV11-1 and TRBJ2-2, with 7 nucleotides matching TRBD2. The CDR3 contains 16 residues. Germline values: CDR1 SGHAT, CDR2 FQDESV (reference sequence). V shed 6 bases and J 2 bases; nucleotides not matched to a gene: 9. The CDR3 DNA sequence: TGTGCCAGCAGGGGAGACGGGGGGACCAACACCGGGGAGCTGTTTTTA. It codes for CASRGDGGTNTGELFL.

This clonotype was seen ten or more times. This chain uses TRBV7-2 with TRBJ1-6; D is unresolved. CDR3 size: 16 residues. Between the trimmed V and J ends, which lost 7 bases and 0 bases, there was a span of 13 bases. The germline gives CDR1 SGHTA, CDR2 FQGNSA. CDR3 loop: CASNSGRSSYNSPLHF. The CDR3 DNA sequence: TGTGCCAGCAACTCAGGCCGGAGCTCCTATAATTCACCCCTCCACTTT. Full variable domain (outside the CDR3, taken from reference TRBV7-2 and TRBJ1-6): GAGVSQSPSNKVTEKGKDVELRCDPISGHTALYWYRQSLGQGLEFLIYFQGNSAPDKSGLPSDRFSAERTGGSVSTLTIQRTQQEDSAVYLCASNSGRSSYNSPLHFGNGTRLTVT.

This sequence joins TRBV14 and TRBJ1-5, with D possibly matching TRBD1 (5 bases). Germline V gene sequence: CDR1 SGHDN, CDR2 FVKESK. V was pared by 3 bases and J by 2 bases, with 11 bases between. The CDR3 sequence is 15 residues long. CDR3: CASSHPAGGNQPQHF. DNA of the CDR3: TGTGCCAGCAGCCACCCCGCGGGGGGCAATCAGCCCCAGCATTTT. The whole variable domain, filled in from reference TRBV14 and TRBJ1-5, reads EAGVTQFPSHSVIEKGQTVTLRCDPISGHDNLYWYRRVMGKEIKFLLHFVKESKQDESGMPNNRFLAERTGGTYSTLKVQPAELEDSGVYFCASSHPAGGNQPQHFGDGTRLSIL.

This chain joins TRBV12-3 or TRBV12-4 and TRBJ1-1; no clear D. Trimming left V 6 bases short and J 3 bases short, with 11 bases between. The CDR3 is made up of 13 amino acids. The CDR3 nucleotides are TGTGCCAGCAGCACGATAGGGCACACTGAAGCTTTCTTT. This codes for CASSTIGHTEAFF.

The chain recombines TRBV28 with TRBJ2-7; D is unclear. Trimming removed 6 bases from V and 7 bases from J, with 10 bases in between. Looked up from germline, CDR1 is MDHEN and CDR2 is SYDVKM. The CDR3 has 11 residues. The CDR3 nucleotides are TGTGCCAGCAGGGATTTTCGGGAGCAGTACTTC. Its protein is CASRDFREQYF.

This clonotype was detected ten times or more. The chain is built from TRBV19 and TRBJ2-7, with D perhaps matching TRBD2 (5 bases). The germline V gene has CDR1 LNHDA and CDR2 SQIVND (reference sequence). This CDR3 spans 11 amino acids. Trimming cost V 4 bases and J 7 bases, with 8 bases left between them. CDR3 bases: TGTGCCAGTAGTACCGAGGGAGAGCAGTACTTC. Translated: CASSTEGEQYF.

This rearrangement joins TRBV28 to TRBJ1-5; no clear D gene. The CDR3 loop spans 14 amino acids. V lost 6 bases to trimming and J lost 4 bases, with 13 bases between them. Per the germline V gene, CDR1 is MDHEN and CDR2 is SYDVKM. The CDR3 DNA is TGTGCCAGCAGACGGAATATAGAGAATCAGCCCCAGCATTTT. Its translation is CASRRNIENQPQHF.

The genes are TRBV2 and TRBJ2-4, with D maybe TRBD2 (5 bases). CDR3 length: 12 amino acids. CDR1 SNHLY and CDR2 FYNNEI come from the germline V gene. With 6 bases removed from V and 9 bases from J, the gap between germline ends came to 12 bases. The CDR3 protein is CASRLRVGIQYF. DNA for the CDR3: TGTGCCAGCAGGTTGAGGGTTGGCATTCAGTACTTC.

This clonotype was seen many times. The rearrangement links TRBV6-2 or TRBV6-3 to TRBJ2-5; D is unclear. Deletions cut 6 bases from V and 5 bases from J, with 7 bases between. This CDR3 comprises 11 residues. CDR1 is MNHEY and CDR2 is SVGEGT in the germline V gene. The chain's CDR3 is CASSGRETQYF. CDR3 in DNA: TGTGCCAGCAGCGGACGGGAGACCCAGTACTTC.

The genes are TRBV2 and TRBJ2-7; TRBD2 matches at 8 bases. Germline CDR1 and CDR2: SNHLY and FYNNEI. The CDR3 has 14 residues. J gave up 3 bases and V 2 bases, and 3 bases lay outside the gene matches. For the CDR3, the DNA is TGTGCCAGCAGTGAAACGGGGGGGCACTACGAGCAGTACTTC. Residues: CASSETGGHYEQYF.

In this sample, this clonotype turned up many times. This rearrangement joins TRBV11-2 to TRBJ1-1, with 8 bases identical to TRBD1. This CDR3 spans 17 amino acids. Trimming cost V 1 base and J 0 bases; bases outside gene matches: 7. The germline gives CDR1 SGHAT, CDR2 FQNNGV. CDR3 in DNA: TGTGCCAGCAGCTTAGGTGGCAGGGGGCCAATGAACACTGAAGCTTTCTTT. Protein: CASSLGGRGPMNTEAFF. Based on the CDR3 plus reference TRBV11-2 and TRBJ1-1, the full variable domain is EAGVAQSPRYKIIEKRQSVAFWCNPISGHATLYWYQQILGQGPKLLIQFQNNGVVDDSQLPKDRFSAERLKGVDSTLKIQPAKLEDSAVYLCASSLGGRGPMNTEAFFGQGTRLTVV.

The rearrangement uses TRBV11-2 and TRBJ1-5, with 9 bases lining up with TRBD1. There are 14 residues in the CDR3. Unmatched junction bases numbered 1, after V lost 1 base and J lost 6 bases. The germline V gene has CDR1 SGHAT and CDR2 FQNNGV. The CDR3 coding sequence is TGTGCCAGCAGCTTAGGGGACAGGGCTCAGCCCCAGCATTTT. It is translated as CASSLGDRAQPQHF.

This clonotype was seen at least ten times. This chain connects TRBV6-1 to TRBJ2-7, with D perhaps TRBD1 or TRBD2 (5 bases each). There are 15 residues in the CDR3. Trimming took off 0 bases at V and 3 bases at J, with 12 bases between the two ends. CDR1 and CDR2 from the germline V gene are MNHNS and SASEGT. The CDR3 nucleotides read TGTGCCAGCAGTGAAGCAGTGGGGACCCTCTACGAGCAGTACTTC. Translation: CASSEAVGTLYEQYF.

The chain combines TRBV28 with TRBJ2-7; perhaps TRBD2 as D (6 bases). The CDR3 covers 13 residues. Trimming took 5 bases from V and 5 from J, leaving 13 bases between them. From germline, CDR1 is MDHEN and CDR2 SYDVKM. CDR3 DNA sequence: TGTGCCAGCAGTGCCACTGGGGGGAACGAGCAGTACTTC. This codes for CASSATGGNEQYF.

In this sample, this clonotype turned up many times. The chain joins TRBV7-9 to TRBJ2-5, with TRBD1 matching 10 bases. CDR1 is SEHNR and CDR2 is FQNEAQ in the germline V gene (reference sequence). This CDR3 contains 15 residues. With 3 bases clipped from V and 1 base from J, the junction kept 2 bases outside the gene matches. The CDR3 loop is CASSFRTGGQETQYF. In DNA form, the CDR3 reads TGTGCCAGCAGCTTCCGGACAGGGGGCCAAGAGACCCAGTACTTC.

This clonotype was seen a handful of times. This sequence joins TRBV18 and TRBJ1-5, with D maybe TRBD1 (5 bases). The CDR3 extends over 15 amino acids. Between the trimmed V and J ends, which lost 3 bases and 7 bases, there was a span of 16 bases. Germline-derived CDR1 and CDR2 are KGHSH and LQKENI. CDR3 DNA: TGTGCCAGCTCACCTACTGACAGCCGGGGGCAGCCCCAGCATTTT. Translation: CASSPTDSRGQPQHF.